The present T cell receptor (beta chain) was sequenced within a study of cytomegalovirus exposure and HLA in healthy donors (dated by TCRdb to 2016 to 2017). In terms of the full investigation: An earlier analysis of several hundred of the donors reported 250 to 350 Gb of sequence data and 117 million unique TCR beta sequences obtained from about 179 million T cells. Among the roughly 400 genotyped donors, around 81% belonged to the genetic ancestry cluster associated with self-reported Caucasian donors. A later analysis re-analyzed previously published TCR beta repertoires from hundreds of donors and added high-resolution HLA genotyping to study TCR occurrence patterns. Among 350 to 400 genotyped donors of the cohort, an average of around 240,000 unique TCR beta nucleotide sequences were sequenced per donor, roughly 18% of them non-productive. To predict cytomegalovirus infection status, the study combined high-throughput TCR immunosequencing, statistical association of individual TCRs with disease status, and machine learning. Because of strong linkage in the cohort, four to six DR-DQ haplotypes were treated as single units for association and clustering. An earlier analysis of several hundred of the donors applied high-throughput TCR beta sequencing to assess whether each TCR beta V gene segment acted as functional or pseudogenic. HLA typing covered class I and class II loci at four-digit resolution. Rather than drawing on any new phenotypic data, the later analysis identified candidate immune exposures from TCR beta sequences and the way those sequences occurred across donors. A later genetic analysis used genome-wide SNP genotypes for about 65% of the roughly 670 donors, treating that subset as a discovery cohort. Donor age, sex, ethnicity and CMV serostatus were collected together with the repertoire data. In addition to the first cohort of 666 subjects, a separate validation cohort of approximately 110 different subjects was used. All discovery cohort repertoires had been generated using a single sequencing platform. The T cell repertoires of 700 or so subjects were profiled by immunosequencing and related to cytomegalovirus serostatus. The study was designed to test whether signatures of past pathogen exposure could be identified by cataloging public T cell receptors. The number of donors typed differed by locus, with 629-630 for A, B, C, DRB1 and DQB1, roughly 520 for DQA1, over 600 for DPA1, and around 430 for DPB1. Approximately 310 gigabases of sequencing data and roughly 81 million unique TCR sequences made up an early release that covered 640 HLA-typed donors. The paper as a whole reports these results and caveats: It was suggested by the authors that the approach could potentially be generalized to other disease states and immunological phenotypes. Correlated functional status among segregating V segments might reflect linkage disequilibrium, but an unknown experimental factor could not be ruled out. The cohort was sequenced for TCR beta chains only, and without alpha or paired-chain data the features that could be detected were limited. V-gene and J-gene trimming of TCR beta chains was associated with a missense DCLRE1C variant in a later genetic analysis, and the association was replicated in an independent cohort. Compared with equally common non-associated chains, HLA-associated TCR beta chains in a later analysis were more clonally expanded and had lower generation probabilities. In an earlier analysis of some 500 of the donors, most TCR beta V segments were observed in productive rearrangements about 87% or about 30% of the time, broadly matching IMGT annotations. A few of the identified cytomegalovirus-associated TCR beta chains were confirmed in vitro to be specific for cytomegalovirus antigens. Because counts were too low, some 17 rarely observed V segments, including chromosome 9 orphons, were excluded from the earlier analysis of several hundred of the donors. The presence/absence analyses assumed that sequencing depth was roughly uniform across donors, and that assumption may not be true. A later analysis found that TCR association rates varied across HLA loci, with DRB1 alleles showing the most associated TCRs and HLA-C alleles the fewest. Cytomegalovirus status was reported to be diagnosed by the classifier with high specificity and sensitivity in both the original and validation cohorts. Across donors, most TCR sequences were observed very rarely, whereas some public TCRs were present in many individuals. Several of the top co-occurrence clusters appeared to be linked to parvovirus B19, influenza, CMV and Epstein-Barr virus, according to a later analysis. A cluster of highly shared sequence variants was judged likely to be a technical artifact of the sequencing pipeline. In a later analysis, over 15,000 TCR beta sequences were associated with specific HLA alleles at a false discovery rate of 0.05. According to a later genetic analysis, donors in an Asian-associated ancestry cluster had fewer N-insertions in productive TCRs than the approximately 670-donor mean. The study gave a list of under 200 TCR beta chains associated with cytomegalovirus. When HLA alleles, especially DR and DQ, strongly co-occurred, TCR associations were difficult to assign to individual alleles. Because some donors lacked HLA typing at each locus, the association tests relied only on the typed subset. Some IMGT-functional V segments, including TRBV6-2 and TRBV6-3, could not be distinguished by the 87-base-pair reads and were therefore excluded. A later analysis found that most CMV-associated TCR beta chains appeared HLA-restricted, with HLA associations seemingly driven largely by CMV exposure. For the cohort, immune exposure information was limited to CMV serostatus. A further reported finding was that TCR beta sequences accurately predicted the HLA-A and HLA-B alleles for most subjects in the first cohort.

The protocol used for the library was the immunoSEQ multiplex PCR assay. For the multiplex PCR, a mixture combining 60 forward primers for TCR Vbeta segments and 13 reverse primers for TCR Jbeta segments was used. The CDR3 region of rearranged TCR beta genes was amplified from genomic DNA with a multiplex PCR assay. The Illumina HiSeq System was used to sequence the amplified TCR beta libraries as 87-base-pair reads. The authors processed their data as follows. A later analysis tallied 80 million to 95 million unique TCR beta chains across the 550 to 850 repertoires, and approximately 12 million of those chains were shared by two or more donors. Raw reads were error-corrected and collapsed into unique sequences with a nearest-neighbor algorithm that merged closely related sequences to remove PCR and sequencing errors. To assign V, D and J gene segments, CDR3 sequences were aligned to IMGT reference sequences. For a sequence to be retained, a match of at least six nucleotides to both a V gene segment and a J gene segment was required. Rearrangements were classified as productive when the CDR3 lacked stop codons and remained in frame with V and J, and all other rearrangements were classified as non-productive. Following IMGT convention, CDR3 was defined as the stretch from the second conserved V-encoded cysteine to the conserved J-encoded phenylalanine. In an earlier analysis of around 570 of the donors, sequences lacking an unambiguous match to a single V gene segment were excluded. An earlier analysis of several hundred of the donors called V segments functional above 56.7% productive rearrangements and segregating when the between-donor standard deviation exceeded 5%. A statistical classification framework was built for diagnosing cytomegalovirus status from the catalog of TCR beta chain sequences. In a later analysis, TCR nucleotide sequences were compared against IMGT/GENE-DB human TR gene sequences so that V and J genes could be assigned. Using the TCRdist pipeline, a later analysis assigned CDR3 sequences along with most-parsimonious VDJ recombination scenarios. In a later analysis, each TCR beta chain was defined by its CDR3 amino acid sequence together with its V-gene family, and reads without a unique V-gene family were excluded. As a way to deal with suspected cross-contamination and a sequencing artifact, a later analysis dropped under 600 nucleotide sequences that were highly shared and had low generation probability. A later analysis calculated a clonal expansion index for each public chain from normalized within-repertoire ranks of inferred template counts. In a later analysis, generation probabilities were computed with a VDJ recombination model fitted to out-of-frame rearrangements, and the resulting probabilities were checked against IGoR. In a later analysis, TCR-TCR, TCR-HLA and TCR-CMV co-occurrence was scored with hypergeometric tests, and a repertoire-size bias correction was applied to TCR pairs. In a later analysis, false discovery rates were estimated by permuting HLA or CMV assignments 20 times. A later analysis grouped co-occurring TCRs with DBSCAN, adding TCRdist sequence similarity when clustering within HLA-allele-positive subsets. Co-occurrence clustering excluded repertoires with fewer than 30,000 or more than 120,000 public chains, plus five with anomalous nucleotide sharing. Sourced from immuneACCESS, this table was stored by TCRdb with only in-frame sequences that have V and J called. A share of the clones is absent; for the studies checked, an unresolved V gene accounts for under half, and the remainder has no known explanation. That table is the source of V, J and clone size, and D and trimming were worked out from the DNA. The sample table records roughly 120,000 clones; approximately 76% of these occur just once. The top ten hold around 28% of the sample.

For this clone: This clone's antigen is unknown. It has no much larger one-base neighbor in the sample; base qualities were not kept.

Measured from the cysteine to the phenylalanine, the CDR3 is 14 residues long. This entry keeps only the CDR3 DNA: 42 bases, framed from base 1. From the germline V gene (reference sequence), CDR1 is SGHNT and CDR2 is YYREEE. V is cut by 2 bases and J by 4 bases, and the space between the germline ends is 10 bases. In total, about 650 healthy bone marrow donors made up the cohort. All cohort members were sampled while nominally healthy, although unrecorded immune exposures were likely present. The donor was CMV seropositive and was included in the group of 300 or so seropositive cohort members. Each donor provided a peripheral blood sample, and peripheral blood mononuclear cells were used for TCR beta sequencing. Genomic DNA extraction from the blood cell samples was performed with the Qiagen DNeasy Blood Extraction Kit.

Here the chain combines TRBV5-4 and TRBJ1-5; TRBD1 is a weak D gene call, 6 bases matching. The sample consisted of PBMCs. The sequence was collected from a man aged 60-69 years in good health and CMV-seropositive. CDR3 loop: CASSLQGVNQPQHF. At the DNA level, the sequence is TGTGCCAGCAGCTTACAGGGAGTGAATCAGCCCCAGCATTTT.